This entry lists 23 T cell receptor beta chains sequenced from one sample in a study of lymphopenia after photon versus proton radiotherapy. Profiled with immunoSEQ multiplex PCR; TCRdb holds only in-frame clones, not every one. The table shows thousands of clones, with approximately 90% occurring only once. Here the sequenced sample was peripheral blood, taken from a patient treated with photon-based radiotherapy. The receptors were sampled from a man in his 60s with cholangiocarcinoma.

This clone came up once. The rearrangement links TRBV9 to TRBJ2-1; D is possibly TRBD1 or TRBD2 (5 bases each). The CDR3 is 15 amino acids. Trimming cost V 10 bases and J 5 bases, with 22 bases left between them. Germline CDR1 is SGDLS and CDR2 is YYNGEE. The DNA of the CDR3 is TGTGCCTCTCTCCCCGGGGACGGTTTACACAATGAGCAGTTCTTC. Protein: CASLPGDGLHNEQFF.

J is TRBJ1-5 and V is TRBV5-1, with D tentatively TRBD1 (5 bases). This CDR3 comprises 14 residues. V gave up 4 bases and J gave up 8 bases, with 16 bases separating them. CDR1 is SGHRS and CDR2 is YFSETQ in the germline V gene. The CDR3 DNA is TGCGCCAGCAGCCGGGACTTCTCAGCGGAGCCCCAGCATTTT. It is translated as CASSRDFSAEPQHF. Based on the CDR3 plus reference TRBV5-1 and TRBJ1-5, the full variable domain is KAGVTQTPRYLIKTRGQQVTLSCSPISGHRSVSWYQQTPGQGLQFLFEYFSETQRNKGNFPGRFSGRQFSNSRSEMNVSTLELGDSALYLCASSRDFSAEPQHFGDGTRLSIL.

This clone has only a few counts. The chain carries TRBV10-3 and TRBJ2-3; TRBD1 might be the D (5 bases). The ends were cut back, 2 bases at V and 0 bases at J, with 24 bases in the middle. The CDR3 runs to 20 residues. The germline V gene encodes CDR1 ENHRY and CDR2 SYGVKD. The CDR3 protein is CAISEPVARGRTSSTDTQYF. The CDR3 bases are TGTGCCATCAGTGAGCCGGTGGCTAGGGGCAGGACCTCTAGCACAGATACGCAGTATTTT.

The chain recombines TRBV7-2 with TRBJ2-2; 12 bases align to TRBD1. V lost 3 bases and J lost 6; bases outside the gene matches: 5. The CDR3 has 16 residues. Germline values: CDR1 SGHTA, CDR2 FQGNSA. The CDR3 nucleotides read TGTGCCAGCAGCTTCGGGACAGGGGGCGACGCCGGGGAGCTGTTTTTT. Encoded protein: CASSFGTGGDAGELFF.

The chain uses TRBV5-1 and TRBJ2-7; D uncertain. The CDR3 is 15 residues long. Trimming left V 4 bases short and J 0 bases short, with 14 bases between. CDR1 SGHRS and CDR2 YFSETQ come from the germline V gene. CDR3: CASSDQDGSSYEQYF. CDR3 nucleotide sequence: TGCGCCAGCAGCGATCAGGACGGAAGCTCCTACGAGCAGTACTTC.

The rearrangement joins TRBV6-6 to TRBJ2-1; D gene uncertain. This CDR3 comprises 15 residues. CDR1 is MNHNY and CDR2 is SVGAGI in the germline V gene (reference sequence). Trimming shortened V by 0 bases and J by 4 bases, and 10 bases separated the two germline ends. CDR3 sequence: CASSYSLKQYNEQFF. The CDR3 DNA sequence: TGTGCCAGCAGTTACTCACTTAAACAATACAATGAGCAGTTCTTC.

CDR3 nucleotides: TGTGCCAGTAGTATAAGGGGACTAGCGGGGGGTCTCCAAGAGACCCAGTACTTC. It translates to CASSIRGLAGGLQETQYF. The V call is TRBV19, the J call TRBJ2-5; 15 bases are shared with TRBD2. The V gene's germline CDR1 is LNHDA and CDR2 SQIVND (reference sequence). The CDR3 covers 18 residues. With V trimmed by 2 bases and J by 1 base, 5 bases remained unmatched.

The chain combines TRBV28 with TRBJ2-7; D not certain. Trimming took off 2 bases at V and 2 bases at J, with 10 bases between the two ends. This CDR3 spans 14 amino acids. The germline CDR1 and CDR2 sequences are MDHEN and SYDVKM. CDR3 loop: CASSLERPTYEQYF. CDR3 sequence (DNA): TGTGCCAGCAGTTTAGAGCGTCCGACCTACGAGCAGTACTTC.

This chain connects TRBV7-9 to TRBJ2-1; maybe TRBD1 (5 bases). Germline lookup yields CDR1 SEHNR and CDR2 FQNEAQ (reference sequence). CDR3 size: 14 residues. Trimming left V 2 bases short and J 4 bases short, with 9 bases between. CDR3 region: CASSLRQLYNEQFF. In nucleotides, the CDR3 is TGTGCCAGCAGCTTACGACAGCTATACAATGAGCAGTTCTTC.

This clone has a single count. The rearrangement joins TRBV19 to TRBJ2-1; TRBD2 might be the D (5 bases). The CDR3 extends over 12 amino acids. Trimming shortened V by 1 base and J by 7 bases, and 5 bases separated the two germline ends. Germline CDR1 reads LNHDA; CDR2 reads SQIVND (reference sequence). This chain's CDR3 is CASSIAGNEQFF. CDR3 nucleotide sequence: TGTGCCAGTAGTATAGCGGGGAATGAGCAGTTCTTC.

This clone has a handful of counts. This chain links TRBV19 with TRBJ1-1; D is uncertain. V gave up 3 bases and J gave up 1 base, with 9 bases separating them. CDR3 length: 14 amino acids. Germline V CDR1 and CDR2: LNHDA, SQIVND (reference sequence). Here the CDR3 reads CASSIEDWNTEAFF. CDR3 nucleotide sequence: TGTGCCAGTAGTATTGAGGACTGGAACACTGAAGCTTTCTTT.

The table lists this clone with a count of one. The chain uses TRBV5-1 and TRBJ2-1; D possibly corresponds to TRBD2 (5 bases). The germline V gene encodes CDR1 SGHRS and CDR2 YFSETQ. The V gene lost 4 bases and the J gene lost 10 bases, with 15 bases spanning the gap. The CDR3 runs to 13 residues. CDR3 DNA sequence: TGCGCCAGCAGCGCACAGCCACCGGGGGAGCAGTTCTTC. Translating it yields CASSAQPPGEQFF.

The gene calls are TRBV7-3 and TRBJ1-1; D might be TRBD1 (5 bases). There are 13 residues in the CDR3. Trimming removed 5 bases from V and 6 bases from J, with 13 bases in between. Germline loops: CDR1 SGHTA, CDR2 FQGTGA. CDR3 region: CASSPGGVAEAFF. Written as DNA, the CDR3 is TGTGCCAGCAGCCCGGGAGGGGTGGCTGAAGCTTTCTTT.

The rearrangement uses TRBV21-1 and TRBJ2-3. TRBV21-1 is termed a pseudogene. This CDR3 has 16 residues. In DNA form, the CDR3 reads TGTGCCAGCAGCAAAAGCGCTACAGTCATGCAAGATACGCAGTATTTT. Translation: CASSKSATVMQDTQYF.

This rearrangement joins TRBV6-5 to TRBJ2-7, with D tentatively TRBD2 (6 bases). In germline, CDR1 is MNHEY, CDR2 SVGAGI. The CDR3 consists of 13 residues. Trimming removed 4 bases at V and 0 bases at J, with 7 bases between. The CDR3 bases are TGTGCCAGCAGTTGGGGGGTCTCCTACGAGCAGTACTTC. It encodes CASSWGVSYEQYF.

The chain recombines TRBV6-5 with TRBJ1-2, with 7 bases matching TRBD1. From germline, CDR1 is MNHEY and CDR2 SVGAGI. V gave up 5 bases and J gave up 8 bases; unmatched junction bases: 5. This CDR3 spans 12 amino acids. CDR3 DNA: TGTGCCAGCAGTGCGGGACAGTGGGGCTACACCTTC. It translates to CASSAGQWGYTF.

This clone was observed once. The rearrangement links TRBV6-5 to TRBJ1-2; the match to TRBD1 covers 7 bases. The CDR3 is 15 amino acids. V lost 3 bases and J lost 6; bases outside the gene matches: 10. CDR1 is MNHEY and CDR2 is SVGAGI in the germline V gene. CDR3 sequence reads: CASSYGDSPFDGYTF. The CDR3 region has the DNA TGTGCCAGCAGTTATGGGGACAGCCCCTTTGATGGCTACACCTTC.

The chain combines TRBV7-6 with TRBJ1-5, with D unresolved. This CDR3 region has 14 residues. Trimming removed 1 base at V and 4 bases at J, with 8 bases between. Germline CDR1 is SGHVS and CDR2 is FNYEAQ. The CDR3 loop reads CASSLGLENQPQHF. CDR3 in DNA: TGTGCCAGCAGCTTAGGGTTGGAGAATCAGCCCCAGCATTTT.

The chain employs TRBV6-5 and TRBJ2-7, with a possible D match to TRBD2 (6 bases). Germline lookup yields CDR1 MNHEY and CDR2 SVGAGI. The CDR3 extends over 15 amino acids. Between the trimmed V and J ends, which lost 4 bases and 4 bases, there was a span of 17 bases. The DNA of the CDR3 is TGTGCCAGCAGTTCGAACTCCGGGGGAAAATACGAGCAGTACTTC. As protein: CASSSNSGGKYEQYF.

V usage is TRBV7-8 and J usage is TRBJ2-1; no clear D. V dropped 2 bases and J dropped 3 bases, with 8 bases sitting between them. This CDR3 is 14 amino acids long. Per the germline V gene, CDR1 is SGHVS and CDR2 is FQNEAQ. The CDR3 coding sequence is TGTGCCAGCAGCTTACGGACGGACTACAATGAGCAGTTCTTC. This gives the protein CASSLRTDYNEQFF.

V and J are TRBV11-2 and TRBJ2-7; tentative D call: TRBD1 (6 bases). Germline V CDR1 and CDR2: SGHAT, FQNNGV. The CDR3 spans 14 residues. Trimming pared 1 base from V and 6 bases from J, leaving 13 bases between. DNA for the CDR3: TGTGCCAGCAGCTTAGGGACGACAGGCATCGAGCAGTACTTC. It specifies CASSLGTTGIEQYF.

The rearrangement joins TRBV27 to TRBJ2-1; TRBD1 matches 7 bases. CDR1 and CDR2 (germline): MNHEY, SMNVEV (reference sequence). The CDR3 runs 18 residues. The V and J ends lost 2 bases and 2 bases, in that order; junction bases with no gene match: 12. CDR3 DNA: TGTGCCAGCAGTTTACTTCTGACAGGGTCGTTTCCCTACAATGAGCAGTTCTTC. Translating it yields CASSLLLTGSFPYNEQFF.

In nucleotides, the CDR3 is TGTGCCAGCAGCCCAGTTGTCGCAGGGGAGCTGTTTTTT. The encoded protein is CASSPVVAGELFF. The chain carries TRBV14 and TRBJ2-2; D unresolved. The germline V and J ends were trimmed by 4 bases and 8 bases, with 11 bases remaining between them. The CDR3 totals 13 residues. Germline V gives CDR1 SGHDN, CDR2 FVKESK.